A single sample is the source of the 8 T cell receptor beta chains below, sequenced in a study of graft-versus-host responses after intestinal transplantation. Graft material was processed, releasing intraepithelial and lamina propria lymphocytes. Profiled with immunoSEQ multiplex PCR; TCRdb holds only in-frame clones, not every one. The sample includes 9,500 to 15,000 clones, 70% to 80% of them seen just once. Here the sequenced sample was ileum tissue, taken about 150 days after intestinal transplantation. The receptors derive from a human patient who received an intestinal transplant, so some T cells may come from the graft donor.

This chain uses TRBV11-2 with TRBJ2-3; D is unclear. V lost 5 bases and J 2 bases, leaving 8 bases between the germline ends. In germline, CDR1 is SGHAT, CDR2 FQNNGV. The CDR3 covers 13 residues. As DNA, the CDR3 is TGTGCCAGCAGCCCAGACTCCACAGATACGCAGTATTTT. It encodes CASSPDSTDTQYF.

The rearrangement joins TRBV7-2 to TRBJ1-2; D is possibly TRBD1 (5 bases). Per the germline V gene, CDR1 is SGHTA and CDR2 is FQGNSA. Trimming took 3 bases from V and 8 from J, leaving 19 bases between them. This CDR3 is 15 amino acids long. The CDR3: CASSFRPSAGLGYTF. The CDR3 region has the DNA TGTGCCAGCAGCTTTAGACCGTCTGCAGGGTTGGGCTACACCTTC.

The J gene is TRBJ1-1, the V gene TRBV18; D perhaps matches TRBD1 (5 bases). Germline assignment: CDR1 KGHSH and CDR2 LQKENI. The CDR3 sequence is 15 residues long. Trimming pared 3 bases from V and 1 base from J, leaving 12 bases between. The DNA for the CDR3 is TGTGCCAGCTCACCGCCAGGGATCCCGAACACTGAAGCTTTCTTT. Amino acid sequence: CASSPPGIPNTEAFF.

This clone was seen a single time. The chain links TRBV7-3 to TRBJ2-3; TRBD2 matches at 12 bases. V shed 4 bases and J 4 bases; nucleotides not matched to a gene: 15. Germline loops: CDR1 SGHTA, CDR2 FQGTGA. The CDR3 is 19 residues long. The CDR3, as DNA: TGTGCCAGCAGCTCCCATCCCGGACTAGCGGGGCCCAGCGCAGATACGCAGTATTTT. It translates to CASSSHPGLAGPSADTQYF.

This chain's CDR3 is CSARGGQEQYF. In nucleotides, the CDR3 is TGCAGTGCTAGGGGGGGTCAGGAGCAGTACTTC. The V call is TRBV20-1, the J call TRBJ2-7, with D perhaps TRBD2 (6 bases). The CDR3 contains 11 residues. The germline CDR1 and CDR2 sequences are DFQATT and SNEGSKA (reference sequence). V lost 3 bases, J lost 7 bases, and 10 bases lay in between.

In the case of this clone: An end of the junction does not agree with germline; a read error may underlie this. The sample has other DNA sequences that encode this CDR3 too. The V gene is TRBV4-3, the J gene TRBJ2-1, with 9 bases aligning to TRBD2. CDR3 size: 16 residues. CDR1 and CDR2 (germline): LGHNA, YSLEER. The CDR3 reads CASSQDLAGSYNEQFF. In DNA form, the CDR3 reads TGCGCCAGCAGCCAAGACCTAGCGGGGTCCTACAACGAGCAGTTCTTC.

The rearrangement uses TRBV2 and TRBJ2-2; 14 bases line up with TRBD2. The V gene end was trimmed by 6 bases and the J gene end by 4 bases; junction bases not matched to a gene: 1. The CDR3 loop spans 15 amino acids. Germline-derived CDR1 and CDR2 are SNHLY and FYNNEI. The CDR3 is CASRTSGGATGELFF. The CDR3 bases are TGTGCCAGCAGGACTAGCGGGGGGGCCACCGGGGAGCTGTTTTTT.

This clone has only a few counts. The chain links TRBV15 to TRBJ1-2; 8 bases match TRBD1. The CDR3 runs to 14 residues. Germline V lookup: CDR1 LNHNV, CDR2 YYDKDF (reference sequence). After removal of 8 bases from V and 8 bases from J, the junction contained 13 bases not matched to a gene. Here the CDR3 reads CATAPAGGLLGYTF. The DNA of the CDR3 is TGTGCCACCGCCCCAGCAGGGGGCCTCTTGGGCTACACCTTC.